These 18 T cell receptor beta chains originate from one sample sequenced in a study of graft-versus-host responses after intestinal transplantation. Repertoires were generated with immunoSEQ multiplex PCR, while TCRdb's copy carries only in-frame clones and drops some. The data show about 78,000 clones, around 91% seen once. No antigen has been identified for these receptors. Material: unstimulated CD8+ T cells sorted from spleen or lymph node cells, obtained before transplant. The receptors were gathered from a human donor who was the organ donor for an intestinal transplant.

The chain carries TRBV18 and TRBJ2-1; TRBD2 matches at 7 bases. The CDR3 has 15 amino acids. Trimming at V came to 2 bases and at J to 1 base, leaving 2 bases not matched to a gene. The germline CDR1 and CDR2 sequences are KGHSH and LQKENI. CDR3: CASSPSAGSYNEQFF. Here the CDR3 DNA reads TGTGCCAGCTCACCATCAGCGGGGTCCTACAATGAGCAGTTCTTC.

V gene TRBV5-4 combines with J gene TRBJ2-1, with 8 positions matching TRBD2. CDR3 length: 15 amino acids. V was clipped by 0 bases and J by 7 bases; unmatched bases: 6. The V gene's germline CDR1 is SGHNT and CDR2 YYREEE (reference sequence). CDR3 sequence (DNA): TGTGCCAGCAGCTTGGTTGTAGCGGGACTTAATGAGCAGTTCTTC. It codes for CASSLVVAGLNEQFF.

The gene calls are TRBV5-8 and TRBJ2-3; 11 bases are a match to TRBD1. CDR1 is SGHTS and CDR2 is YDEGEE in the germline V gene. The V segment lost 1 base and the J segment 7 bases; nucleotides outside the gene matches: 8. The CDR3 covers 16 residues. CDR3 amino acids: CASSLRGQGAQNTQYF. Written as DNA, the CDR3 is TGTGCCAGCAGCTTGAGAGGACAGGGGGCACAGAATACGCAGTATTTT.

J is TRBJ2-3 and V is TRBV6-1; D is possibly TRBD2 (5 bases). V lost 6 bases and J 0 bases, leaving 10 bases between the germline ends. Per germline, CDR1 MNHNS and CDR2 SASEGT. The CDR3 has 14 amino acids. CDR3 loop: CASSAAASTDTQYF. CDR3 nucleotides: TGTGCCAGCAGCGCAGCGGCTAGCACAGATACGCAGTATTTT.

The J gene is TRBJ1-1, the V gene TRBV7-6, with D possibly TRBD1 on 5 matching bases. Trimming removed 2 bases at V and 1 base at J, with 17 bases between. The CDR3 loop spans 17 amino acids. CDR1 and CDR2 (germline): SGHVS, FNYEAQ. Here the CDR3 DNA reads TGTGCCAGCAGCTTAAGGGTCGGGGGACGGTCGAACACTGAAGCTTTCTTT. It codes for CASSLRVGGRSNTEAFF.

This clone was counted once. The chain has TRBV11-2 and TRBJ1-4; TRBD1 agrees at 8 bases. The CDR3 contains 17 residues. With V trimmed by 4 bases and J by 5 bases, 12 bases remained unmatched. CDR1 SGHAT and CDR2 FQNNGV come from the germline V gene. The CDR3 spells CASSWAGGLLENEKLFF. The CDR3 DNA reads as TGTGCCAGCAGCTGGGCAGGGGGCTTACTGGAAAATGAAAAACTGTTTTTT. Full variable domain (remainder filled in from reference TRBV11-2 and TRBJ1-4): EAGVAQSPRYKIIEKRQSVAFWCNPISGHATLYWYQQILGQGPKLLIQFQNNGVVDDSQLPKDRFSAERLKGVDSTLKIQPAKLEDSAVYLCASSWAGGLLENEKLFFGSGTQLSVL.

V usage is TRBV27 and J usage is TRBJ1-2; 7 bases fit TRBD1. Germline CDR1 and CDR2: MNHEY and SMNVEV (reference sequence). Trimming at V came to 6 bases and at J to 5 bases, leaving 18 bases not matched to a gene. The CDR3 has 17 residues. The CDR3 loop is CASSPSLMTGQNYGYTF. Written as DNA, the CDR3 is TGTGCCAGCAGCCCTTCCCTTATGACAGGGCAAAATTATGGCTACACCTTC.

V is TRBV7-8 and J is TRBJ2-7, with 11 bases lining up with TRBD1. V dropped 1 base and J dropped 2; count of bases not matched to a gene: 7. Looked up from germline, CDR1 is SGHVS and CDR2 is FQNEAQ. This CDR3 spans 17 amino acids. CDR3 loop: CASSLGRTGGGTYEQYV. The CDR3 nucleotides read TGTGCCAGCAGCTTAGGGAGGACAGGGGGCGGTACCTACGAGCAGTACGTC.

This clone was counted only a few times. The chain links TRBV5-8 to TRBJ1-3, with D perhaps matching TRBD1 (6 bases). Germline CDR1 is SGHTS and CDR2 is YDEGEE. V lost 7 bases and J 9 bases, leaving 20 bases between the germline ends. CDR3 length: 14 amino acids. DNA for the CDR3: TGTGCCAGCGGGTATCCGGGGAGCAGGGGCACCATATATTTT. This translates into CASGYPGSRGTIYF.

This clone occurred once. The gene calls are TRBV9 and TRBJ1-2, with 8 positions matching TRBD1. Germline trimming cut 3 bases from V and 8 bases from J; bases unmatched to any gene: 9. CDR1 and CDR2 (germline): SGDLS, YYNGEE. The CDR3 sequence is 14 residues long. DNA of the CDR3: TGTGCCAGCAGCGCCGCCCAGGGGGCATGGGGCTACACCTTC. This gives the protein CASSAAQGAWGYTF.

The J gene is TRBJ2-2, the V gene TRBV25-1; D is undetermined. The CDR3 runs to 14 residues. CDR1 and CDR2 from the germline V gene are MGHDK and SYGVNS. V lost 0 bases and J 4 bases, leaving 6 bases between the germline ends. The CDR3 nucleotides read TGTGCCAGCAGTGAATATCAGATCACCGGGGAGCTGTTTTTT. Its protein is CASSEYQITGELFF.

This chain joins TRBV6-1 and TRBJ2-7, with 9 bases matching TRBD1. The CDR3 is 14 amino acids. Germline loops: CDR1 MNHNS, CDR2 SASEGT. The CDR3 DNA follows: TGTGCTACCTCCTCCGGGACAGGGAATAGCGAGCAGTACGTC. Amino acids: CATSSGTGNSEQYV.

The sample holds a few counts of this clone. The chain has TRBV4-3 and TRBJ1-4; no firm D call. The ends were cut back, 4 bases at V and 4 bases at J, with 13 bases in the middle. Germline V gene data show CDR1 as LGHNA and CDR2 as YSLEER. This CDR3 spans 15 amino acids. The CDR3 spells CASSRTRGYNEKLFF. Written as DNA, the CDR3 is TGCGCCAGCAGCCGAACGCGAGGGTATAATGAAAAACTGTTTTTT.

CDR3 in amino acids: CASGRVNTEAFF. CDR3 nucleotides: TGTGCCAGCGGGAGGGTGAACACTGAAGCTTTCTTT. This chain uses TRBV19 with TRBJ1-1; D gene uncertain. The CDR3 is 12 amino acids. CDR1 LNHDA and CDR2 SQIVND come from the germline V gene (reference sequence). V lost 9 bases to trimming and J lost 0 bases, with 8 bases between them.

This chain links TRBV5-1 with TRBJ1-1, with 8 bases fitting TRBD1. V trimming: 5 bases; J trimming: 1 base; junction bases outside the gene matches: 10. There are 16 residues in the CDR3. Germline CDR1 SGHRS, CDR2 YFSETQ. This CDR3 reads CASRSAGGAENTEAFF. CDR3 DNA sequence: TGCGCCAGCAGGAGCGCAGGGGGCGCCGAGAACACTGAAGCTTTCTTT.

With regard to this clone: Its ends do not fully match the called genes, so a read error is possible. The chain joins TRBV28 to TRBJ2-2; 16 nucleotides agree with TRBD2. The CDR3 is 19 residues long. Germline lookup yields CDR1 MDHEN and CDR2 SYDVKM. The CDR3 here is CASNLLVGLAGGPSGELFF. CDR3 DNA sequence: TGTGCCAGCAATTTACTTGTGGGACTAGCGGGGGGGCCGTCCGGGGAGCTGTTTTTT.

In DNA form, the CDR3 reads TGTGCCAGTATGGAGGGATTTGGCTACACCTTC. Translating gives CASMEGFGYTF. The V gene is TRBV19, the J gene TRBJ1-2; D unresolved. Germline V gene sequence: CDR1 LNHDA, CDR2 SQIVND (reference sequence). The V gene lost 7 bases and the J gene lost 7 bases, with 10 bases spanning the gap. The CDR3 loop spans 11 amino acids.

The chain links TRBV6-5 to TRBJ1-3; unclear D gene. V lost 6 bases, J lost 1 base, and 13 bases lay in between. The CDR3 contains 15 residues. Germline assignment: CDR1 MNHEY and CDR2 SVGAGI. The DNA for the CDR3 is TGTGCCAGCAGGGAGTACCCTACTTCTGGAAACACCATATATTTT. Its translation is CASREYPTSGNTIYF.